The rows below give T cell receptor beta chains drawn from one sample of a study of graft-versus-host responses after intestinal transplantation. The antigens for these receptors are not known. Profiled with immunoSEQ multiplex PCR; TCRdb holds only in-frame clones, not every one. The sample has over 55,000 clones; around 91% are singletons. The source was unstimulated CD8+ T cells sorted from spleen or lymph node cells, collected before intestinal transplant. The receptors were gathered from a human donor who received an intestinal transplant. Each CDR3 is given with its conserved first and last residue. D genes are given only for firm matches.

v_call | d_call | cdr3_aa
TRBV19 | NA | CASSIGLGANYGYTF
TRBV5-6 | NA | CASSSPGLGLADTQYF
TRBV6-5 | NA | CASSYNNGDTQYF
TRBV9 | TRBD1 | CASSVAGGGTEAFF
TRBV10-3 | NA | CAISERYEQYF
TRBV12-5 | TRBD2 | CASGPTASGANSYNEQFF
TRBV6-5 | TRBD1 | CASSNDRGSGNEQFF
TRBV5-1 | NA | CASSSQTEAFF
TRBV9 | NA | CASSVSSGEQFF
TRBV12-5 | NA | CASVQGNQPQHF
TRBV6-5 | NA | CASSYSGLSNTEAFF
TRBV5-1 | NA | CASSGGPSGAYYEQYF
TRBV6-1 | NA | CASSLTVTYEQYF
TRBV18 | NA | CASSPPGALNEKLFF
TRBV19 | NA | CASSHITDTQYF
TRBV6-6 | NA | CASTHGDTNTEAFF
TRBV2 | TRBD1 | CASKDRGSVNSPLHF
TRBV27 | TRBD1 | CASSLSGGQYNSPLHF
TRBV29-1 | TRBD1 | CSVERGGQTNTGELFF
TRBV5-1 | TRBD2 | CASSLEASGSYEQYF
TRBV6-6 | NA | CASSYLIQGNYGYTF
TRBV7-3 | NA | CASSLGTSSYNSPLHF
TRBV19 | NA | CASSMGQGLTGELFF
TRBV13 | TRBD2 | CASSPPVGGVDTQYF
TRBV10-3 | TRBD1 | CAIGDSYGYTF
TRBV11-2 | TRBD2 | CASSLGGGAQETQYF
TRBV27 | TRBD2 | CASSPLSGGTTYEQYF
TRBV14 | NA | CASSQGVWRRRTRYNSPLHF
TRBV7-9 | TRBD2 | CASNSGLAGGLSYEQYF
TRBV7-8 | NA | CASNSPYREWNEQYF
TRBV7-8 | TRBD2 | CASSLPGLSYEQYF
TRBV10-2 | TRBD1 | CASSPGQGTYEQYF
TRBV7-7 | NA | CASSLAGGDGGDNSPLHF
TRBV9 | TRBD1 | CASSEGQKSSGNTIYF
TRBV4-1 | NA | CASSPREGAFNQPQHF
TRBV6-5 | NA | CASSPLTTFYEQYF
TRBV6-5 | TRBD1 | CASRVQGDTEAFF
TRBV7-6 | NA | CASSPQENTEAFF
TRBV13 | TRBD1 | CASSLGRGSYEQYF
TRBV6-6 | NA | CASSGSEAFF
TRBV7-8 | NA | CASSSPDYEQYF
TRBV13 | NA | CASSSPGYEQYF
TRBV13 | TRBD2 | CASSLRGLATDTQYF
TRBV7-9 | NA | CASSEESGHYVDTEAFF
TRBV27 | NA | CASKPGATNTEAFF
TRBV4-1 | TRBD1 | CASSRGQGHEQYF
TRBV25-1 | NA | CASSSQEPSYGYTF
TRBV29-1 | TRBD1 | CSVPGQELQF
TRBV7-9 | TRBD1 | CASKKGQGDSYEQYF
TRBV6-5 | NA | CASSYRTDSNRGYTF
TRBV7-2 | TRBD2 | CASSLNGGAHYEQYF
TRBV27 | NA | CATYRGDGYTF
TRBV5-1 | TRBD1 | CASSFGTGVYEQYF
TRBV2 | NA | CASSEVSGTPTNGYTF
TRBV9 | TRBD1 | CASSVVGTGGDEQYF
TRBV9 | NA | CASSVVGSPPGELFF